The sequence of this TCR beta chain was determined in a study of identical twins. General study points: Out-of-frame sharing of TCR alpha in monozygotic twins was underestimated by models.

The table lists this clonotype with a count of one. Its antigen is not known. The CDR3 is 14 amino acids. The ends lost 6 bases at V and 7 bases at J; junction bases unmatched: 7. Germline CDR1 is MGHDK and CDR2 is SYGVNS. TCRdb analysed the 5' RACE reads with MiXCR anew, one entry per CDR3 protein. The sample has 1.5 million to 2 million distinct CDR3 sequences; about 32% are singletons. The sequence was obtained from a newborn girl in good health. The sample was cord blood. The rearrangement links TRBV25-1 to TRBJ1-5; 9 positions agree with TRBD1. CDR3: CASRGTGQSQPQHF. CDR3 sequence (DNA): TGTGCCAGCAGGGGGACAGGGCAGAGCCAGCCCCAGCATTTT.